This T cell receptor (beta chain) was recovered during a study of T cells in Graves' hyperthyroidism and ophthalmopathy. For the study at large: Sampling of peripheral blood happened at initial diagnosis, prior to any treatment.

The investigators amplified TCR beta CDR3 regions from RNA transcripts. HTBI primers drove first-round RT-PCR of the TCR CDR3. TCRdb ran MiXCR on the multiplex PCR reads and lists one entry per CDR3 protein. This sample has over 700,000 distinct CDR3 sequences, with under 45% found just once. The CDR3 is 13 residues long. The germline V gene encodes CDR1 SGHDN and CDR2 FVKESK. The V end lost 0 bases, the J end lost 9 bases, and 12 bases lay between the germline ends. An absence of ophthalmopathy progression within 18 months meant stable Graves' hyperthyroidism. Recently diagnosed hyperthyroidism of less than 2 months' duration affected patients aged 18 to 65. PBMCs were derived from around 10 ml fresh peripheral blood.

The chain recombines TRBV14 with TRBJ2-7; perhaps D is TRBD1 or TRBD2 (6 bases each). Sequencing was carried out using blood. This clonotype was obtained from a woman in her thirties or forties with Graves' hyperthyroidism. This CDR3 is CASSQEWGAAQYF. The CDR3 nucleotides read TGTGCCAGCAGCCAAGAATGGGGGGCGGCGCAGTACTTC.